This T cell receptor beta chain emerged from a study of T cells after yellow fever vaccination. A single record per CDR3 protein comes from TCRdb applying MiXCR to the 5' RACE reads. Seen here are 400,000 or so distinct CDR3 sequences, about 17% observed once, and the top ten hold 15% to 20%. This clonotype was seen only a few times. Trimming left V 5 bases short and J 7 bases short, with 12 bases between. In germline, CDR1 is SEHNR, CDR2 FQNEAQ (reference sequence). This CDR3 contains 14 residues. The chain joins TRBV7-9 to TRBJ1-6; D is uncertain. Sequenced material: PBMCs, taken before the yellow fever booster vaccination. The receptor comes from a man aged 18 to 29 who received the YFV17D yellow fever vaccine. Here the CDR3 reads CASSPGDGNSPLHF. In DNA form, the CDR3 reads TGTGCCAGCAGCCCCGGCGACGGAAATTCACCCCTCCACTTT.